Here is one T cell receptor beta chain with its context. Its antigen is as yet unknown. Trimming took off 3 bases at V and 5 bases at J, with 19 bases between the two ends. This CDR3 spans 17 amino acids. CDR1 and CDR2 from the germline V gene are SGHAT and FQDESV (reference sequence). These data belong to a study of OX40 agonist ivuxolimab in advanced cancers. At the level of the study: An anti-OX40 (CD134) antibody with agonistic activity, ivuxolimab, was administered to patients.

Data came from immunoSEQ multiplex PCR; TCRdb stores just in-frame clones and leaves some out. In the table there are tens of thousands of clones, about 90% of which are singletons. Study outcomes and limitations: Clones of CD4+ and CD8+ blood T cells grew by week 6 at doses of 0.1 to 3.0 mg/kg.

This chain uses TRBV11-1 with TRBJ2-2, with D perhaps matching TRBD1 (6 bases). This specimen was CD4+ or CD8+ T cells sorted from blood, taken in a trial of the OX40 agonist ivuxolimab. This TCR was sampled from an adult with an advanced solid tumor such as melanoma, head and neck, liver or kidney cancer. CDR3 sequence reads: CASSFEGQQIRTGELFF. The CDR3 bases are TGTGCCAGCAGCTTTGAAGGACAGCAAATTAGAACCGGGGAGCTGTTTTTT.